This TCR beta chain came from a study of CD8+ T cells in alopecia areata. CDR1 and CDR2 from the germline V gene are SGDLS and YYNGEE. V was cut by 0 bases and J by 7 bases, with 13 bases left in between. The CDR3 is 15 residues long. Treatment in this sample: oral pan-JAK inhibitor, 5-10 mg twice daily. RNA was isolated and reverse transcribed to cDNA, the sequencing template. Measured with immunoSEQ multiplex PCR; TCRdb has only the in-frame clones, and not every one. The sample lists 270,000 or so clones, roughly 64% occurring once. The TCR originated in a human donor with alopecia areata. The J gene is TRBJ2-2, the V gene TRBV9; D is perhaps TRBD2 (5 bases). This specimen consisted of CD4+ T cells sorted from blood, obtained at week 24, from a patient treated with tofacitinib. This chain's CDR3 is CASSVEHRAGGELFF. CDR3 DNA sequence: TGTGCCAGCAGCGTAGAACACCGGGCGGGCGGGGAGCTGTTTTTT. Using reference TRBV9 and TRBJ2-2 for the parts outside the CDR3, the full variable domain is DSGVTQTPKHLITATGQRVTLRCSPRSGDLSVYWYQQSLDQGLQFLIQYYNGEERAKGNILERFSAQQFPDLHSELNLSSLELGDSALYFCASSVEHRAGGELFFGEGSRLTVL.